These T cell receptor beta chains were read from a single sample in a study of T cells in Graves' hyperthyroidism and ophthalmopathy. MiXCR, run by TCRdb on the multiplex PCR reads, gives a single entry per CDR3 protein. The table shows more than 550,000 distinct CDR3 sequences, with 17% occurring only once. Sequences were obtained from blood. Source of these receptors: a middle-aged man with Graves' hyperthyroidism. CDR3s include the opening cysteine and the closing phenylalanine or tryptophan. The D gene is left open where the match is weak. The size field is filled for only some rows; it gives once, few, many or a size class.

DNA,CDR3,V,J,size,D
TGCAGTGCTAGACCACCGGGACAGGGAAATAGCAATCAGCCCCAGCATTTT,CSARPPGQGNSNQPQHF,TRBV20-1,TRBJ1-5,NA,TRBD1
TGTGCCAGCAGTTGGGCTAGCGGGACGGTTAATGAGCAGTTCTTC,CASSWASGTVNEQFF,TRBV27,TRBJ2-1,many,TRBD2
TGTGCCAGCAAACTAGCTGGGGAGACCCAGTACTTC,CASKLAGETQYF,TRBV28,TRBJ2-5,many,NA
TGTGCCAGCTCACCATACAGGGACACCGGGGAGCTGTTTTTT,CASSPYRDTGELFF,TRBV18,TRBJ2-2,few,NA
TGTGCCAGCAGCTTAGGAGGGAATAGACACTATGGCTACACCTTC,CASSLGGNRHYGYTF,TRBV7-9,TRBJ1-2,few,NA
TGTGCCAGCAGTTCACAGGGGACCATCGGAAACACCATATATTTT,CASSSQGTIGNTIYF,TRBV2,TRBJ1-3,NA,TRBD1
TGTGCCAGTAGTAATCGACAGGAGAACCTTTACCTCCACTACACCTTC,CASSNRQENLYLHYTF,TRBV19,TRBJ1-2,few,NA
TGTGCCAGCAGGGGGGGGGCGGGAGTCCCCTCCGGGGAGCTGTTTTTT,CASRGGAGVPSGELFF,TRBV7-8,TRBJ2-2,many,NA
TGTGCCAGCAGTCTACCGACAGCGCTGGACTATGGCTACACCTTC,CASSLPTALDYGYTF,TRBV28,TRBJ1-2,many,NA
TGTGCCAGCAGCACGCGCCGGGACAGTATTCCGAGCGAGCAGTACTTC,CASSTRRDSIPSEQYF,TRBV11-2,TRBJ2-7,many,TRBD1
TGCGCCAGCACTCGACTAGCGGGAACAGATACGCAGTATTTT,CASTRLAGTDTQYF,TRBV5-1,TRBJ2-3,many,TRBD2
TGTGCCAGCAGGAAGGGACTAACTGAGACCCAGTACTTC,CASRKGLTETQYF,TRBV2,TRBJ2-5,many,TRBD2
TGTGCCAGCAGTTCCCGGGGGTTCTTCGACAGGGGCTATGGCTACACCTTC,CASSSRGFFDRGYGYTF,TRBV6-1,TRBJ1-2,many,TRBD1
TGTGCCATCAGTGCCGGGACAGGGGCCTCTAGGATGCAGTACTTC,CAISAGTGASRMQYF,TRBV10-3,TRBJ2-7,many,TRBD1
TGCGCCAGCAGCCAATGGATAGCGGGAGTTGACGAGCAGTACTTC,CASSQWIAGVDEQYF,TRBV4-3,TRBJ2-7,NA,TRBD2
TGTGCCAGCAGCTTCGGGGGGATAGCCAAAAACATTCAGTACTTC,CASSFGGIAKNIQYF,TRBV13,TRBJ2-4,once,TRBD2
TGTGCCAGCTCACTGTCGGGGGACGTAAGCTACGAGCAGTACTTC,CASSLSGDVSYEQYF,TRBV18,TRBJ2-7,NA,NA
TGCAGTGCTAGAGAGTTCGGCAGAGCTAGCACAGATACGCAGTATTTT,CSAREFGRASTDTQYF,TRBV20-1,TRBJ2-3,many,NA
TGTGCCAGCAGTACCTTTTTAGCGGGAGTAGATACGCAGTATTTT,CASSTFLAGVDTQYF,TRBV12-3/TRBV12-4,TRBJ2-3,many,TRBD2
TGTGCCAGTAGTATAGATGTCGGGACAGGGGTATACAATGAGCAGTTCTTC,CASSIDVGTGVYNEQFF,TRBV19,TRBJ2-1,NA,TRBD1
TGTGCCATCAGTGATGTCAGGGCCACAGATACGCAGTATTTT,CAISDVRATDTQYF,TRBV10-3,TRBJ2-3,NA,NA
TGTGCCAGCAGTTCGGAGCGGGGAGCTTTCTTT,CASSSERGAFF,TRBV6-1,TRBJ1-1,NA,NA